The present TCR beta chain was sequenced within a study of blood T cell repertoires in COVID-19 (dated by TCRdb to 2018 to 2021). Background on the whole study: Collaborator samples came from the United States, Italy and Spain and covered acute and convalescent phases of COVID-19. The repertoires were released in a freely available public database intended as a resource for research on the immune response to SARS-CoV-2. The sample metadata nearly always contained a de-identified subject ID, COVID-19 status, age in years and sex. Samples came from the ongoing ImmuneRACE study (first 160 participants) plus 1,254 subjects from 6 global collaborators. Where available, HLA class I and class II types were taken from metadata supplied by the sample provider and were not determined by assay-based typing. The prospective study material was composed of cDNA or gDNA derived from T cells, B-cell-depleted T cells, or PBMCs. The dataset comprised deeply sampled blood TCRbeta repertoires from subjects exposed to, actively infected with, or recovered from COVID-19.

From the cysteine through the phenylalanine, the CDR3 covers 14 amino acids. The kept DNA is CDR3 alone, 42 bases in frame from the first base. Deletion took 3 bases off V and 1 base off J, with a span of 12 bases between the germline ends. Reading the germline V gene (reference sequence) gives CDR1 GTSNPN and CDR2 SVGIG. Comments on this clone: Its antigen is currently not known. Nothing much larger sits one base from this clone, and base qualities are not available.

TCRbeta CDR3 regions were amplified from genomic DNA by means of the immunoSEQ Assay, a bias-controlled multiplex PCR. In the original analysis: The number of nucleated cells in each sample was estimated by amplification of reference gene primers within the assay. To quantify the absolute abundance of each unique TCRbeta CDR3 rearrangement, sequence reads were collapsed and filtered. Productive Simpson clonality was computed per sample as the square root of Simpson's diversity index over productive rearrangements. This is the immuneACCESS table as TCRdb keeps it, with only in-frame sequences that have V and J called. A part of the clones is gone; compared with another copy, unresolved V genes explain less than half, and the rest is unexplained. V and J calls and clone size follow that table, whereas D and trimming were derived from the DNA. This sample has about 110,000 clones in its table, and roughly two thirds of those were observed once. The ten largest clones capture approximately 0.88% of the sample.

The collaborating institutions used their own protocols to collect whole blood in K2EDTA tubes. Collaborator samples were shipped for TCRbeta analysis as frozen whole blood, isolated PBMCs, or DNA extracted from either sample type. Study-wide findings and limitations: The quantity of clinical and demographic metadata differed by source and by participant and was supplied without curation.

The chain joins TRBV30 to TRBJ1-1; a tentative D call is TRBD1 (6 bases match). The clonotype was recovered from a human donor with acute or convalescent COVID-19. The donor label of this sample is uncertain. The source material was peripheral blood. The CDR3 protein sequence reads: CAWRFRGRNTEAFF. The base sequence is TGTGCCTGGAGGTTCAGGGGAAGGAACACTGAAGCTTTCTTT.